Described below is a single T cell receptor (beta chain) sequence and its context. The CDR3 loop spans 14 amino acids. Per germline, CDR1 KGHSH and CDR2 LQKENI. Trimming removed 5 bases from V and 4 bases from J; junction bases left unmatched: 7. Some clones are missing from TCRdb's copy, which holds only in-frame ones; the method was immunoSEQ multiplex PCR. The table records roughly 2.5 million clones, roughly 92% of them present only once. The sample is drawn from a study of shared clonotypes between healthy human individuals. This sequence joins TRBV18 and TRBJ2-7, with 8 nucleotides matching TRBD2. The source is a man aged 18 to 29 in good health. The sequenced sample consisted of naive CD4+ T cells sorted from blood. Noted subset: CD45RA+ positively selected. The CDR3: CASSDVAGTYEQYF. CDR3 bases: TGTGCCAGCTCAGACGTAGCGGGAACGTACGAGCAGTACTTC.